Here is one TCR beta chain with its context. Its antigen remains unidentified. From germline, CDR1 is MGHDK and CDR2 SYGVNS. This CDR3 is 14 amino acids long. V dropped 2 bases and J dropped 6 bases, with 14 bases sitting between them. Assay used: immunoSEQ multiplex PCR; TCRdb lists only in-frame clones, some missing. Of about 240,000 clones in the sample, around 85% are singletons; the top ten hold around 1.3%. This record comes from a study of cytomegalovirus exposure and HLA in healthy donors. Study results and caveats: Reported performance of the classifier showed diagnosis of cytomegalovirus status with high specificity and sensitivity.

The receptor was derived from a woman between 25 and 40 years old in good health and CMV-seropositive. The V and J genes are TRBV25-1 and TRBJ2-7; D may be TRBD2 (6 bases). The source material was PBMCs. CDR3 nucleotides: TGTGCCAGCAGTGAAAGGGGAGGAAGTTCCGAGCAGTACTTC. Protein sequence: CASSERGGSSEQYF.